This TCR beta chain comes out of a study of regulatory T cells in long-lasting Graves disease. Study outcomes and limitations: TRBV28, TRBJ1-2 and TRBJ2-5 were favored in persistent disease. Tissue studied was limited to peripheral blood, excluding thyroid tissue.

The authors built TCR beta libraries using iRepertoire HTBI primers and Arm-PCR of CDR3 regions. Each CDR3 protein gets one entry after TCRdb re-called the multiplex PCR reads with MiXCR. The sample yields around 500,000 distinct CDR3 sequences, 20% seen once. Ten or more counts support this clonotype. Its antigen remains unknown. Trimming cost V 3 bases and J 4 bases, with 7 bases left between them. CDR1 and CDR2 from the germline V gene are DFQATT and SNEGSKA (reference sequence). This CDR3 is 11 amino acids long. Time point described: persistent/refractory GD, antithyroid drugs over 5 years with positive TRAb. Extracted PBMC RNA gave rise to the TCR library.

This sequence originates from a female donor with Graves disease. The sequencing used peripheral blood mononuclear cells (PBMCs), collected when the disease was refractory, from a patient treated with antithyroid drugs. The V gene is TRBV20-1, the J gene TRBJ2-7; perhaps TRBD1 as D (6 bases). The CDR3 region has the DNA TGCAGTGCTAGCACAGGGTACGAGCAGTACTTC. It yields the protein CSASTGYEQYF.